This T cell receptor (beta chain) was identified in a study of cytomegalovirus exposure and HLA in healthy donors. Study summary: The platform used for the roughly 110 validation repertoires matched that of the 666 first-cohort repertoires, a later analysis reported.

CDR3 length equals 12 residues. V dropped 4 bases and J dropped 9 bases, with 10 bases sitting between them. Per germline, CDR1 MNHEY and CDR2 SVGAGI. Sequencing used immunoSEQ multiplex PCR; TCRdb keeps in-frame clones, though not all of them. The table records approximately 120,000 clones, roughly 90% of them present only once. This clonotype was obtained from a woman aged 18-29 years in good health and CMV-seronegative. The source material was PBMCs. The chain links TRBV6-5 to TRBJ1-5; D is unclear. CDR3 sequence (DNA): TGTGCCAGCAGTTCTCCTTCCGGGCCCCAGCATTTT. It translates to CASSSPSGPQHF.